This paragraph reports one T cell receptor beta chain. In assigning cohorts, the study relied on participant-reported clinical history. The data stem from a study of blood T cell repertoires in COVID-19. The germline V gene encodes CDR1 SGHAT and CDR2 FQNNGV. Deletions cut 1 base from V and 2 bases from J, with 7 bases between. This CDR3 is 14 amino acids long. The method was immunoSEQ multiplex PCR; TCRdb's version includes in-frame clones alone and lacks a portion of them. Here the sample spans 250,000 to 300,000 clones, roughly 91% being singletons. The source is a middle-aged woman with acute COVID-19. Material: PBMCs or T cells enriched from blood (not recorded which). The V gene is TRBV11-2, the J gene TRBJ2-3, with no clear D. CDR3 sequence: CASSLVPFTDTQYF. As DNA, the CDR3 is TGTGCCAGCAGCTTAGTTCCTTTCACAGATACGCAGTATTTT.